The 5 T cell receptor beta chains listed next were all sequenced from one sample in a study of blood T cell repertoires in COVID-19. Data came from immunoSEQ multiplex PCR; TCRdb stores just in-frame clones and leaves some out. The data hold 100,000 to 150,000 clones, with around three quarters observed a single time. The sequenced sample consisted of peripheral blood. These receptors came from a man in his forties with active or convalescent COVID-19.

V is TRBV10-2 and J is TRBJ1-5; TRBD1 is a possible D gene (6 bases). The CDR3 extends over 14 amino acids. The V and J ends lost 11 bases and 11 bases respectively, with 25 bases between them. CDR1 is WSHSY and CDR2 is SAAADI in the germline V gene. The CDR3, as DNA: TGCGCCCTTTCAGCACAGGGCTTCGATAGGACCCAGCATTTT. This sequence encodes CALSAQGFDRTQHF.

This clone was observed at least ten times. The chain joins TRBV28 to TRBJ2-7; 7 bases fit TRBD1. Germline-derived CDR1 and CDR2 are MDHEN and SYDVKM. CDR3 size: 15 residues. The ends lost 6 bases at V and 6 bases at J; junction bases unmatched: 14. This chain's CDR3 is CASSPGEGGRLEQYF. The CDR3 DNA reads TGTGCCAGCAGCCCCGGGGAAGGGGGCAGGCTCGAGCAGTACTTC.

The J gene is TRBJ2-3, the V gene TRBV14, with unresolved D. This CDR3 comprises 19 residues. Germline V gives CDR1 SGHDN, CDR2 FVKESK. V shed 0 bases and J shed 0 bases, with 19 bases lying between them. For the CDR3, the DNA is TGTGCCAGCAGCCAAGAAACGAACAGCCGTTTTATAAGCACAGATACGCAGTATTTT. Its protein is CASSQETNSRFISTDTQYF.

This sequence joins TRBV10-3 and TRBJ2-3; TRBD1 matches at 8 bases. There are 14 residues in the CDR3. The V and J ends lost 2 bases and 3 bases, in that order; junction bases with no gene match: 1. Per the germline V gene, CDR1 is ENHRY and CDR2 is SYGVKD. The CDR3 sequence: CAISENRGTDTQYF. CDR3 nucleotide sequence: TGTGCCATCAGTGAGAACAGGGGGACAGATACGCAGTATTTT.

V and J are TRBV19 and TRBJ1-1; D is undetermined. The germline V and J ends were trimmed by 8 bases and 0 bases, with 13 bases remaining between them. The CDR3 is 14 residues long. Per germline, CDR1 LNHDA and CDR2 SQIVND (reference sequence). The CDR3 region has the DNA TGTGCCAGTTCCCCGGTGGGCATGAACACTGAAGCTTTCTTT. The encoded protein is CASSPVGMNTEAFF. Full variable domain (outside the CDR3, taken from reference TRBV19 and TRBJ1-1): DGGITQSPKYLFRKEGQNVTLSCEQNLNHDAMYWYRQDPGQGLRLIYYSQIVNDFQKGDIAEGYSVSREKKESFPLTVTSAQKNPTAFYLCASSPVGMNTEAFFGQGTRLTVV.